This T cell receptor beta chain was sequenced for a study of shared clonotypes between healthy human individuals. Study context: Three CD4 naive, three CD4 memory, two CD8 naive and one CD8 memory plate were used per donor.

Evenly divided among several immunoSEQ plates was the genomic DNA of each subset. Replicate PCRs from sorted subsets contained around 200 ng DNA, which is around 30,000 T cell genomes. TCRdb's table, derived via immunoSEQ multiplex PCR, lists solely in-frame clones and lacks some. The sample records 2 million to 3 million clones, 93% being singletons. This clone was found a few times. Naive CD45RA+ and memory CD45RA-negative subsets were split from CD4+ cells. Trimming pared 7 bases from V and 11 bases from J, leaving 5 bases between. Germline V lookup: CDR1 ENHRY, CDR2 SYGVKD. This CDR3 contains 8 residues.

The receptor was derived from a man between 18 and 29 years old in good health. Some clones in this sample may be carry-over from other donors' samples. Sequencing used naive CD4+ T cells from PBMCs. Subset: CD45RA+ positively selected. The chain employs TRBV10-3 and TRBJ1-1; D is uncertain. In DNA, the CDR3 is TGTGCCATCACCCGCGCTTTCTTT. Translation gives CAITRAFF.